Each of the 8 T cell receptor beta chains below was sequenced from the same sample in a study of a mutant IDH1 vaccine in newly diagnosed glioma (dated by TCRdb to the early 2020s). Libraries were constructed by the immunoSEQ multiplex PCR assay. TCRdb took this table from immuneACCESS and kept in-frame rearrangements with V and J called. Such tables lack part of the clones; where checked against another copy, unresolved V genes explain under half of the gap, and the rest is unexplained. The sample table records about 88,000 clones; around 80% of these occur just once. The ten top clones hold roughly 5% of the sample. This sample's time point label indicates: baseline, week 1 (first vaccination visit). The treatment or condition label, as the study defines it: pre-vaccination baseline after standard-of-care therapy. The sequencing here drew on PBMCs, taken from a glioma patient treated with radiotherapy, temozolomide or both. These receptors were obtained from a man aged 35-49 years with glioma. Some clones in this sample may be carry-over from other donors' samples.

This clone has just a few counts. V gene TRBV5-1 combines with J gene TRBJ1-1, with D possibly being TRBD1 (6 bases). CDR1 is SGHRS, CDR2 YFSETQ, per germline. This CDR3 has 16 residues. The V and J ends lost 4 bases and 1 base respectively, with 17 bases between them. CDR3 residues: CASSTRSGGANTEAFF. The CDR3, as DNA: TGCGCCAGCAGCACCCGTTCCGGGGGGGCGAACACTGAAGCTTTCTTT.

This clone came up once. This CDR3 reads CAISESKGADYNEQFF. DNA for the CDR3: TGTGCCATCAGTGAGTCGAAGGGGGCAGACTACAATGAGCAGTTCTTC. The chain has TRBV10-3 and TRBJ2-1; 7 bases are shared with TRBD1. The V gene's germline CDR1 is ENHRY and CDR2 SYGVKD. J gave up 3 bases and V 0 bases, and 5 bases lay outside the gene matches. This CDR3 comprises 16 residues.

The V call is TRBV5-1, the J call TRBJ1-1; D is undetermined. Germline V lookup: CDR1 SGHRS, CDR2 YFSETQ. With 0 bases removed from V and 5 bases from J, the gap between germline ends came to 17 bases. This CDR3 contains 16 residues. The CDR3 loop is CASSLAGVRGGTEAFF. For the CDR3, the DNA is TGCGCCAGCAGCTTGGCCGGGGTCAGAGGCGGTACTGAAGCTTTCTTT.

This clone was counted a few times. CDR3 loop: CASSDGRNYEQYF. The CDR3, as DNA: TGTGCCAGCAGTGATGGCAGGAACTACGAGCAGTACTTC. The chain has TRBV2 and TRBJ2-7; D not resolved. The CDR3 extends over 13 amino acids. Per the germline V gene, CDR1 is SNHLY and CDR2 is FYNNEI. Trimming left V 3 bases short and J 3 bases short, with 9 bases between.

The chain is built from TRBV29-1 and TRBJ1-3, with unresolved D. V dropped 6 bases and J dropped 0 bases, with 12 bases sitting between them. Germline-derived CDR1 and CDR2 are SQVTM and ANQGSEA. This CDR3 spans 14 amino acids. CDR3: CSVPDILSGNTIYF. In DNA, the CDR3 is TGCAGCGTGCCCGACATCCTCTCTGGAAACACCATATATTTT.

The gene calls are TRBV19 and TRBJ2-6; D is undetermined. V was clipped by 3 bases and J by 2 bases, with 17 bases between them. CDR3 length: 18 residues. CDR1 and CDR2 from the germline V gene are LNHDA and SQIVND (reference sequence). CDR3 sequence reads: CASSIGYAVRTGANVLTF. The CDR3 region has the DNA TGTGCCAGTAGTATCGGTTATGCGGTCAGGACTGGGGCCAACGTCCTGACTTTC.

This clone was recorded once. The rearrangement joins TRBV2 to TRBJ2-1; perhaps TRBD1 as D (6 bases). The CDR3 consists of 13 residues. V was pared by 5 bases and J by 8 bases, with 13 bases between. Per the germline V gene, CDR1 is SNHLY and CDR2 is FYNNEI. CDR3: CASSPDSKHEQFF. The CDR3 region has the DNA TGTGCCAGCAGTCCGGACAGTAAACATGAGCAGTTCTTC.

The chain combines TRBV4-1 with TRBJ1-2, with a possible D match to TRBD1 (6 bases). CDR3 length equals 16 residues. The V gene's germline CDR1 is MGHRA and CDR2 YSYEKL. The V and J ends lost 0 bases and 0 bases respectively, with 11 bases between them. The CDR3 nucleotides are TGCGCCAGCAGCCAAGATGAGGGGGTAGCTAACTATGGCTACACCTTC. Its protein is CASSQDEGVANYGYTF.